This is a list of T cell receptor beta chains from one sample in a study of OX40 agonist ivuxolimab in advanced cancers. The repertoire was sequenced with immunoSEQ multiplex PCR; TCRdb's copy has only in-frame clones and lacks some. The profile shows 35,000 to 45,000 clones, 65% to 90% of them singletons. The sample here was CD4+ or CD8+ T cells sorted from blood, taken in a trial of the OX40 agonist ivuxolimab. All receptors come from an adult with an advanced solid tumor such as melanoma, head and neck, liver or kidney cancer. CDR3s include the opening cysteine and the closing phenylalanine or tryptophan. Each record gives: CDR3 DNA, CDR3 protein, V gene, D gene, CDR3 length, clone size, J gene. D genes are given only for firm matches. Clone size appears in some rows only: once, few, many, or a class for an expanded clone.

TGTGCCAGTAGTATATTGAGGCAGGTCAAGAACACCGGGGAGCTGTTTTTT CASSILRQVKNTGELFF TRBV19 . 17 . TRBJ2-2
TGTGCCAGCAGACCTACACAGCGCGGGGCAGATACGCAGTATTTT CASRPTQRGADTQYF TRBV7-8 . 15 . TRBJ2-3
TGCAGCGTTGTGACAGGGGTTACGATCACTGAAGCTTTCTTT CSVVTGVTITEAFF TRBV29-1 TRBD1 14 . TRBJ1-1
TGTGCCAGCACTAATATGGACAAACGGGGTATCGGCGAGCAGTACTTC CASTNMDKRGIGEQYF TRBV7-9 . 16 once TRBJ2-7
TGTGCCAGCAGCGCCGGAGGTAGGGGGCATCGGGAGCAGTACTTC CASSAGGRGHREQYF TRBV9 TRBD1 15 . TRBJ2-7
TGTGCCAGCAGCTTAGCGAAGAGACAGGACTTAGGTGGCTACACCTTC CASSLAKRQDLGGYTF TRBV7-9 . 16 few TRBJ1-2
TGTGCCAGTAGTTCCGACAGGGATGAGTGGAATGAGCAGTTCTTC CASSSDRDEWNEQFF TRBV19 TRBD1 15 . TRBJ2-1
TGTGCCAGCAGTTTAGAATGGAGCAATCAGCCCCAGCATTTT CASSLEWSNQPQHF TRBV27 . 14 . TRBJ1-5
TGTGCCAGCAAGGATGGGGCAGGGCCTTACTCAACCTACGAGCAGTACTTC CASKDGAGPYSTYEQYF TRBV27 . 17 once TRBJ2-7
TGTGCCACCCATCGACAGGGGGACTACGAGCAGTACTTC CATHRQGDYEQYF TRBV10-3 TRBD1 13 . TRBJ2-7
TGTGCCAGCCTAAAAGGGGGGACTGAAGCTTTCTTT CASLKGGTEAFF TRBV6-1 . 12 few TRBJ1-1
TGTGCCAGCAGCCAGAGCGAATTTTACAATGAGCAGTTCTTC CASSQSEFYNEQFF TRBV11-2 . 14 . TRBJ2-1
TGCGCCAGCAGCTTGACAACGGGACTAGCGGGATCTAATGAGCAGTTCTTC CASSLTTGLAGSNEQFF TRBV5-1 TRBD2 17 . TRBJ2-1
TGTGCCAGCAGCTTGGAACCCGGGACAGGATACACCGGGGAGCTGTTTTTT CASSLEPGTGYTGELFF TRBV5-6 TRBD1 17 . TRBJ2-2
TGTGCCAGCAGCTCTCCGGGACAGGGGGCGTTAAGGCCCAAAAACATTCAGTACTTC CASSSPGQGALRPKNIQYF TRBV11-2 TRBD1 19 few TRBJ2-4
TGTGCCAGCAGCTCTGGGACAGGTGTAGACACTGAAGCTTTCTTT CASSSGTGVDTEAFF TRBV5-6 TRBD1 15 few TRBJ1-1
TGTGCCAGCAGTTTTCGGGGAAGCAATCAGCCCCAGCATTTT CASSFRGSNQPQHF TRBV28 . 14 . TRBJ1-5
TGTGCCAGCAGCTCGAGGCCTTACGAGCAGTACTTC CASSSRPYEQYF TRBV7-8 . 12 . TRBJ2-7
TGTGCCAGCAGCCCCCACACAGGGGGCTCCTACGAGCAGTACTTC CASSPHTGGSYEQYF TRBV5-4 TRBD1 15 . TRBJ2-7
TGTGCCAGCAGCGTAGAGGGGCTTTGGTATGAAAAACTGTTTTTT CASSVEGLWYEKLFF TRBV9 . 15 few TRBJ1-4
TGTGCCAGCAGTTTATCCCCACAGGGGGCACGACTAATTGGCGGGGAGCTGTTTTTT CASSLSPQGARLIGGELFF TRBV27 TRBD1 19 . TRBJ2-2
TGTGCCAGCAGCCCAAGTCGGGGACTACTTTACGAGCAGTACTTC CASSPSRGLLYEQYF TRBV9 TRBD2 15 . TRBJ2-7
TGTGCCAGCAGCTTAGATTCTACCTACGAGCAGTACTTC CASSLDSTYEQYF TRBV7-7 . 13 . TRBJ2-7
TGTGCCACACGAGGGGTTACGGTAAAACTGTTTTTT CATRGVTVKLFF TRBV6-5 . 12 . TRBJ1-4
TGTGCCAGCAGCTTGACTAGCGGATACAATGAGCAGTTCTTC CASSLTSGYNEQFF TRBV5-6 TRBD2 14 medium-sized TRBJ2-1
TGTGCCAGCACACCTCCGGGACAGGGGATCACTGAAGCTTTCTTT CASTPPGQGITEAFF TRBV7-2 TRBD1 15 . TRBJ1-1
TGTGCCAGCTCACCAGAGCAGGGAAGCAATCAGCCCCAGCATTTT CASSPEQGSNQPQHF TRBV18 . 15 . TRBJ1-5
TGCGCCAGCAGCCCTTATGGGGGACTAATGTACTTC CASSPYGGLMYF TRBV4-3 TRBD2 12 . TRBJ2-5
TGTGCCAGCAGTACCTACGGGACAGGGGGGCAGTGGCCCGGGGAGCTGTTTTTT CASSTYGTGGQWPGELFF TRBV27 TRBD1 18 . TRBJ2-2
TGTGCCAGCAGAAGAGGGTTGGGGGGGCTCTATGGCTACACCTTC CASRRGLGGLYGYTF TRBV28 . 15 once TRBJ1-2
TGTGCCAGCAGTGAAGCGGCCGGTGGGGGCAGTAATGAAAAACTGTTTTTT CASSEAAGGGSNEKLFF TRBV6-1 . 17 . TRBJ1-4
TGTGCCAGCAGACCGACCCTCGGTGAAGCTTTCTTT CASRPTLGEAFF TRBV6-5 . 12 . TRBJ1-1
TGTGCCAGCAGCTTTAGCGGGAGAGTAAACGAGCAGTACTTC CASSFSGRVNEQYF TRBV7-9 TRBD2 14 . TRBJ2-7
TGTGCCAGCAGTTTCGGAACAGGACCTTACTACGAGCAGTACTTC CASSFGTGPYYEQYF TRBV27 . 15 . TRBJ2-7
TGTGCCAGCAGCTCGCGCTCGAACACTGAAGCTTTCTTT CASSSRSNTEAFF TRBV5-4 . 13 once TRBJ1-1
TGCGCCAGCAGCCAAGATCGGGCTAGCAGACGTTACGAGCAGTACTTC CASSQDRASRRYEQYF TRBV4-3 . 16 . TRBJ2-7
TGTGCCAGCATCCTTAACGTCAATGGCTACACCTTC CASILNVNGYTF TRBV2 . 12 . TRBJ1-2
TGTGCCAGCAGTTTACAGGGGGCAATTTACGAGCAGTACTTC CASSLQGAIYEQYF TRBV27 TRBD1 14 few TRBJ2-7
TGTGCCAGCTCACTTAGACCGGGACAGGGACACTATGGCTACACCTTC CASSLRPGQGHYGYTF TRBV18 TRBD1 16 . TRBJ1-2
TGCGCCAGCAGTGAGTCCCTCGGACAGCCCGAGCAGTACTTC CASSESLGQPEQYF TRBV10-2 . 14 . TRBJ2-7
TGTGCCAGTAGTATGAATTGGGACTACCGAGACAATGAGCAGTTCTTC CASSMNWDYRDNEQFF TRBV19 TRBD2 16 . TRBJ2-1
TGTGCCAGCAGCGAGGTAGCGGGAGAAGAGACCCAGTACTTC CASSEVAGEETQYF TRBV9 TRBD2 14 . TRBJ2-5
TGTGCCAGCAGCTCTATCGGACTAGCGGCTGAGCAGTTCTTC CASSSIGLAAEQFF TRBV7-3 TRBD2 14 . TRBJ2-1
TGTGCCAGCAGTTTTCGGGCAGGGAACACTGAAGCTTTCTTT CASSFRAGNTEAFF TRBV28 . 14 few TRBJ1-1
TGTGCCAGTAGTATAGATCCGTCCACTCCCGGGCAGGGTAATACCCAGTACTTC CASSIDPSTPGQGNTQYF TRBV19 . 18 once TRBJ2-5